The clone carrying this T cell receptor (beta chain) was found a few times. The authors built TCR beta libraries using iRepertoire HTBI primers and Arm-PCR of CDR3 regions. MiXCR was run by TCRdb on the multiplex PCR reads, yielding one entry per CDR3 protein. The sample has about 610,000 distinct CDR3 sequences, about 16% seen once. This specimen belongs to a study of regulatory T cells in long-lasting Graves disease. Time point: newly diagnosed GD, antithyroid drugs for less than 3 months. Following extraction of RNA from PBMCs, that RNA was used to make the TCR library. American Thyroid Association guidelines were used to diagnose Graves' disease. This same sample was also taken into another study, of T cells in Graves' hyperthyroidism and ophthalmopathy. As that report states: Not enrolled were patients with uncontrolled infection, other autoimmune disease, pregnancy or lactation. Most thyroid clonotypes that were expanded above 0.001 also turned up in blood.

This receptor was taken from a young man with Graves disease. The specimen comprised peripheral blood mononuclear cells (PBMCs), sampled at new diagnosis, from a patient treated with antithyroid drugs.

CDR3 loop: CSVAGTGGEKLFF. CDR3 sequence (DNA): TGCAGCGTTGCCGGGACAGGGGGTGAAAAACTGTTTTTT. V and J are TRBV29-1 and TRBJ1-4; 11 bases are a match to TRBD1. V shed 4 bases and J 7 bases; nucleotides not matched to a gene: 2. The CDR3 contains 13 residues. Per the germline V gene, CDR1 is SQVTM and CDR2 is ANQGSEA.